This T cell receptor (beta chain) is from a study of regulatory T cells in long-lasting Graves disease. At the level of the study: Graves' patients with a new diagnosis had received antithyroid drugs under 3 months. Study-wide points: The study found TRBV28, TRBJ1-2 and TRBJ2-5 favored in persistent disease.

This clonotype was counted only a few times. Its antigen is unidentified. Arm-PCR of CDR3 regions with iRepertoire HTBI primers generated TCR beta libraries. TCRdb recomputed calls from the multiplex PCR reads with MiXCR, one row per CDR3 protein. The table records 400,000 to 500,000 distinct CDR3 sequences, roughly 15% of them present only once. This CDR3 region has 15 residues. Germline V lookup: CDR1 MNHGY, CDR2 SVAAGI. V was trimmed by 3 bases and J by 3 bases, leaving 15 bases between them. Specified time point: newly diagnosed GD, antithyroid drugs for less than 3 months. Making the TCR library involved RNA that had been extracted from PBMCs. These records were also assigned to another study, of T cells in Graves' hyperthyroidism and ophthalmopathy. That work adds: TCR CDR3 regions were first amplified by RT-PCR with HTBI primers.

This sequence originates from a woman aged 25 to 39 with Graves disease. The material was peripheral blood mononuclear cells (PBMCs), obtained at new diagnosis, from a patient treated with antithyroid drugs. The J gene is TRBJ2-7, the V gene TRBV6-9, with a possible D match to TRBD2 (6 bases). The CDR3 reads CASSYAGGGNYEQYF. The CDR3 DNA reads TGTGCCAGCAGTTACGCCGGCGGAGGGAACTACGAGCAGTACTTC.